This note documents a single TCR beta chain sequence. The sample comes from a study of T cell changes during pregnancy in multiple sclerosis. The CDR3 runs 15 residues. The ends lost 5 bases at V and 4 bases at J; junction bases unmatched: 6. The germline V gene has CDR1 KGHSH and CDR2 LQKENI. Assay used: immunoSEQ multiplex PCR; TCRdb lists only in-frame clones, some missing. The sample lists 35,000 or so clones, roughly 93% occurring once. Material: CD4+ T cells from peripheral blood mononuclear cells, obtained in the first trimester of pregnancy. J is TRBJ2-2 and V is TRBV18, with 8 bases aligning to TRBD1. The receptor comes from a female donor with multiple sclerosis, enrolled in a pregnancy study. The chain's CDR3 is CASSKGQGSTGELFF. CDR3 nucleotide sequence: TGTGCCAGCTCAAAAGGACAGGGTTCCACCGGGGAGCTGTTTTTT.